This entry features one T cell receptor (beta chain) sequence. There is no known antigen for this receptor. One base away there is no much larger clone; base qualities are not given. The data derive from a study of regulatory T cells in long-lasting Graves disease (dated by TCRdb to the early 2020s). For the wider study: To count as having persistent Graves' disease, a patient had to have received antithyroid drug treatment for over 5 years with TSH receptor autoantibodies remaining persistently positive. Persistent Graves' disease patients were compared with newly diagnosed Graves' disease patients by peripheral blood TCR sequencing and RNA sequencing. On average, persistent Graves' disease patients in the clinical cohort had been on antithyroid drugs for around ten years. TCR sequencing covered 13 persistent and approximately 20 newly diagnosed Graves' disease patients, 33 samples in total. The study was registered as a clinical trial and conducted in China. Broad study findings and their caveats: The authors noted that the small sample size was a limitation that may lower accuracy. TRBV28, TRBJ1-2 and TRBJ2-5 were preferentially used in persistent disease, while TRBV20-1 and TRBJ2-1 were favored in newly diagnosed disease. Only the TCR beta chain was sequenced and analyzed. Persistent patients shared more public clonotypes among themselves (2,741) than newly diagnosed patients did (over 950). Lower TCR Shannon entropy and fewer highly expanded clones were observed in persistent Graves' disease patients than in newly diagnosed patients, which suggested clonal expansion. Only peripheral blood was studied, because thyroid tissue, the primary lesion, was inaccessible.

The method was multiplex PCR. The listed sequencing device is Illumina HiSeq 4000. TCR beta libraries were built with iRepertoire HTBI primers and Arm-PCR amplification of CDR3 regions. Gel purification was performed on PCR products prior to sequencing. From the authors' description of their analysis: Gene usage analysis of CDR3 amino acid clonotypes used the 55 to 65 TRBV and 14 to 15 TRBJ segments found across samples. COPE and FqMerger were used to merge the filtered high-quality paired reads into contigs. BLAST was used to align contigs to IMGT TRBV, TRBD and TRBJ reference genes, with CDR3 defined following IMGT. Any clonotype with a frequency above 0.1% was classified as a highly expanded clone. Shannon entropy was used to measure repertoire diversity, and the Gini coefficient was used to measure V-J evenness. Public clonotypes were defined as clonotypes shared by more than one individual. Clones were called with MiXCR by TCRdb after fastp trimmed the public reads at Q25, and only in-frame beta chains were retained. CDR3 protein duplicates are merged, each entry listing the most common genes and DNA. The V and J calls reflect TCRdb's pipeline rather than the authors' work. The sample table contains some 430,000 distinct CDR3 sequences; only one count was recorded for 20% to 25% of them. Clones ranked in the top ten supply roughly 7% of the sample.

Clipping removes 6 bases from V and 3 bases from J, with 7 as the unmatched junction base count. The CDR3 runs 15 residues from the cysteine to the phenylalanine. Left in the record is the CDR3 DNA by itself, 45 bases read in frame from the first base. CDR1 is given as MNHEY and CDR2 as SMNVEV, both from the germline V gene (reference sequence). According to the study, the label for this sample's time point signals: persistent/refractory GD, antithyroid drugs over 5 years with positive TRAb. For both TCR sequencing and RNA sequencing, RNA was extracted from PBMCs in TRIzol. The diagnosis of Graves' disease was made according to American Thyroid Association guidelines. The patients came from an endocrinology department in Xi'an, China. Each patient gave about 9.1 milliliters of peripheral blood, collected in an EDTA anticoagulant tube. Ficoll Paque Plus density gradient separation was used to isolate PBMCs, and no further T cell sorting was performed. An Agilent 2100 Bioanalyzer and agarose gel were used to check RNA quality, while a NanoDrop 2000 measured RNA concentration.

The rearranged chain carries TRBV27 and TRBJ2-1, and 8 junction bases match TRBD2. This specimen consisted of peripheral blood mononuclear cells (PBMCs), obtained when the disease was refractory, from a patient treated with antithyroid drugs. This clonotype originated in a female donor with Graves disease. The DNA sequence is as follows: TGTGCCAGCAGACAGCAGGCGGGGGGCTACAATGAGCAGTTCTTC. It specifies CASRQQAGGYNEQFF.